These 30 T cell receptor beta chains came from one sample sequenced in a study of sequential checkpoint blockade in melanoma (dated by TCRdb to the late 2010s). The treatment or condition tag for this specimen amounts to: randomized to nivolumab then ipilimumab (arm A) or the reverse (arm B). Library prep was done by the immunoSEQ multiplex PCR assay. TCRdb holds this immuneACCESS table with in-frame rearrangements only. Some clones are missing; in checked studies, unresolved V genes explain under half, and the rest has no known cause. This sample comprises about 18,000 clones, 72% of them detected only once. The ten largest clones represent approximately 20% of the sample. The material was CD8+ T cells sorted from blood (inferred from file names), obtained from a patient given nivolumab and ipilimumab in sequence. The receptors derive from a human donor with melanoma.

The J gene is TRBJ2-1, the V gene TRBV27; the match to TRBD2 covers 8 bases. CDR3 length: 17 residues. CDR1 MNHEY and CDR2 SMNVEV come from the germline V gene (reference sequence). V gave up 6 bases and J gave up 2 bases; unmatched junction bases: 12. The CDR3 loop is CASRLGTSGFPYNEQFF. DNA of the CDR3: TGTGCCAGCAGGCTGGGAACTAGCGGCTTCCCCTACAATGAGCAGTTCTTC.

This clone was observed a handful of times. V is TRBV7-9 and J is TRBJ1-5, with a weak D call TRBD1 (6 bases). Trimming stripped 5 bases from V and 0 bases from J, with 11 bases between. CDR3 length: 15 residues. CDR1 and CDR2 from the germline V gene are SEHNR and FQNEAQ (reference sequence). As DNA, the CDR3 is TGTGCCAGCAGCCCGGGACAACATAGCAATCAGCCCCAGCATTTT. As protein: CASSPGQHSNQPQHF.

This sequence joins TRBV9 and TRBJ1-6; 9 nucleotides match TRBD1. V was clipped by 4 bases and J by 6 bases; unmatched bases: 5. There are 15 residues in the CDR3. Germline V gene lookup returns CDR1 SGDLS and CDR2 YYNGEE. The CDR3 nucleotides are TGTGCCAGCAGCCCCGGGACAGGGAGTAATTCACCCCTCCACTTT. Residues: CASSPGTGSNSPLHF.

This clone was observed a few times. The chain uses TRBV7-8 and TRBJ1-1; 8 bases fit TRBD1. Germline V lookup: CDR1 SGHVS, CDR2 FQNEAQ. This CDR3 has 12 residues. V shed 3 bases, J shed 11 bases, and the junction held 5 bases outside the gene matches. The CDR3 coding sequence is TGTGCCAGCAGCTTCGGGCGGACAGGGGCTTTCTTT. It is translated as CASSFGRTGAFF.

As regards this clone: At one boundary the junction diverges from the germline segment, which might be a read error. The chain employs TRBV7-7 and TRBJ2-7; the match to TRBD2 covers 7 bases. Germline V gives CDR1 SSHAT, CDR2 FNYEAQ (reference sequence). The CDR3 runs to 14 residues. In DNA, the CDR3 is TGTGCTAGCAGCCCTGGGGAGGGCCCCTACGAGCAGTACTTC. It specifies CASSPGEGPYEQYF. The entire variable domain, with the rest obtained from reference TRBV7-7 and TRBJ2-7, is as follows: GAGVSQSPRYKVTKRGQDVTLRCDPISSHATLYWYQQALGQGPEFLTYFNYEAQPDKSGLPSDRFSAERPEGSISTLTIQRTEQRDSAMYRCASSPGEGPYEQYFGPGTRLTVT.

V is TRBV7-9 and J is TRBJ2-5; D unresolved. The germline gives CDR1 SEHNR, CDR2 FQNEAQ (reference sequence). Between the trimmed V and J ends, which lost 5 bases and 5 bases, there was a span of 12 bases. The CDR3 runs to 13 residues. This CDR3 is CASSLDLGETQYF. The CDR3 DNA sequence: TGTGCCAGCAGCCTGGATCTCGGGGAGACCCAGTACTTC.

The V gene is TRBV30, the J gene TRBJ2-7; 10 bases map to TRBD1. The germline V gene has CDR1 GTSNPN and CDR2 SVGIG (reference sequence). The CDR3 length is 13 residues. Trimming cost V 3 bases and J 1 base; bases outside gene matches: 0. The CDR3 loop is CAWRDRGSYEQYF. In DNA form, the CDR3 reads TGTGCCTGGAGGGACAGGGGGTCCTACGAGCAGTACTTC.

The chain couples TRBV9 to TRBJ2-6; 8 bases map to TRBD2. V trimming: 2 bases; J trimming: 3 bases; junction bases outside the gene matches: 10. Germline CDR1 reads SGDLS; CDR2 reads YYNGEE. The CDR3 loop spans 18 amino acids. As DNA, the CDR3 is TGTGCCAGCAGCGTGACCTTACCCGGGGGGGGTGGGGCCAACGTCCTGACTTTC. Translating gives CASSVTLPGGGGANVLTF.

A few counts support this clone. The chain is built from TRBV23-1 and TRBJ2-7; maybe TRBD2 (5 bases). TRBV23-1 is sorted into the ORF group, with uncertain function. CDR3 size: 18 residues. Trimming shortened V by 5 bases and J by 0 bases, and 23 bases separated the two germline ends. The CDR3 DNA is TGCGCCAGCAGTTTTACCACGGGTCCGAGGGATCACTCCTACGAGCAGTACTTC. Protein product: CASSFTTGPRDHSYEQYF.

The chain links TRBV5-4 to TRBJ2-6; D gene uncertain. V lost 4 bases and J lost 0, with 8 bases in between. The V gene's germline CDR1 is SGHNT and CDR2 YYREEE (reference sequence). The CDR3 has 15 amino acids. The CDR3 here is CASSEALSGANVLTF. The CDR3 DNA is TGTGCCAGCAGCGAGGCCCTCTCTGGGGCCAACGTCCTGACTTTC.

V and J are TRBV28 and TRBJ2-3; 11 positions agree with TRBD2. The germline V gene has CDR1 MDHEN and CDR2 SYDVKM. The CDR3 extends over 14 amino acids. The V gene end was trimmed by 6 bases and the J gene end by 6 bases; junction bases not matched to a gene: 5. The CDR3 nucleotides are TGTGCCAGCAGCAGACTAGCGGGGCGGGATACGCAGTATTTT. Translation gives CASSRLAGRDTQYF. The full variable domain, its missing parts supplied by reference TRBV28 and TRBJ2-3, is DVKVTQSSRYLVKRTGEKVFLECVQDMDHENMFWYRQDPGLGLRLIYFSYDVKMKEKGDIPEGYSVSREKKERFSLILESASTNQTSMYLCASSRLAGRDTQYFGPGTRLTVL.

The rearrangement links TRBV4-2 to TRBJ1-5, with unresolved D. The V and J ends lost 0 bases and 2 bases respectively, with 11 bases between them. This CDR3 comprises 16 residues. Germline CDR1 LGHNA, CDR2 YNFKEQ. This CDR3 reads CASSQERGIGNQPQHF. Written as DNA, the CDR3 is TGTGCCAGCAGCCAAGAGCGGGGAATCGGCAATCAGCCCCAGCATTTT.

This clone has only a few counts. This rearrangement joins TRBV19 to TRBJ2-1; the D gene is possibly TRBD2 (6 bases). Germline CDR1 is LNHDA and CDR2 is SQIVND (reference sequence). CDR3 size: 13 residues. Trimming stripped 5 bases from V and 3 bases from J, with 8 bases between. CDR3 nucleotide sequence: TGTGCCAGTAGTCCGGGAGACTACAATGAGCAGTTCTTC. This codes for CASSPGDYNEQFF.

This clone has a handful of counts. The chain uses TRBV6-5 and TRBJ1-2, with 9 bases fitting TRBD1. Per the germline V gene, CDR1 is MNHEY and CDR2 is SVGAGI. The CDR3 loop spans 15 amino acids. V shed 5 bases, J shed 4 bases, and the junction held 8 bases outside the gene matches. The CDR3 loop reads CASSPGTGPLYGYTF. The CDR3 DNA reads TGTGCCAGCAGTCCCGGGACAGGGCCCCTCTATGGCTACACCTTC.

This clone was observed a single time. The chain has TRBV11-3 and TRBJ2-7; weak D call: TRBD2 (6 bases). In germline, CDR1 is SGHNT, CDR2 YENEEA. Trimming stripped 3 bases from V and 2 bases from J, with 8 bases between. The CDR3 sequence is 13 residues long. The CDR3 region is CASSLGGTYEQYF. The CDR3 region has the DNA TGTGCCAGCAGCTTGGGGGGTACCTACGAGCAGTACTTC.

The rearrangement links TRBV11-3 to TRBJ1-5; D gene ambiguous. Trimming removed 5 bases from V and 3 bases from J, with 8 bases in between. CDR3 length: 13 residues. The germline V gene has CDR1 SGHNT and CDR2 YENEEA. The CDR3, as DNA: TGTGCCAGCAGCCGCGGGTTCAATCAGCCCCAGCATTTT. This codes for CASSRGFNQPQHF.

This chain joins TRBV28 and TRBJ2-7; unclear D gene. Trimming removed 5 bases at V and 2 bases at J, with 13 bases between. Germline lookup yields CDR1 MDHEN and CDR2 SYDVKM. The length of the CDR3 is 14 residues. The CDR3 region is CASSPTDIPYEQYF. In DNA, the CDR3 is TGTGCCAGCAGTCCAACTGACATACCCTACGAGCAGTACTTC.

The V gene is TRBV2, the J gene TRBJ2-7, with TRBD2 as a possible D gene (7 bases). Germline CDR1 SNHLY, CDR2 FYNNEI. This CDR3 comprises 15 residues. The ends were cut back, 6 bases at V and 0 bases at J, with 15 bases in the middle. The CDR3 reads CASSGGPRSSYEQYF. The CDR3 DNA sequence: TGTGCCAGCAGCGGGGGGCCAAGAAGCTCCTACGAGCAGTACTTC.

The CDR3 sequence: CAAGTGPYEQYF. For the CDR3, the DNA is TGTGCCGCCGGGACAGGGCCTTACGAGCAGTACTTC. The genes are TRBV10-3 and TRBJ2-7; 9 bases agree with TRBD1. J gave up 4 bases and V 11 bases, and 6 bases lay outside the gene matches. There are 12 residues in the CDR3. The germline CDR1 and CDR2 sequences are ENHRY and SYGVKD.

The CDR3: CASSPGLAGGIIGAYEQYF. CDR3 DNA sequence: TGTGCCAGCTCACCGGGACTAGCGGGAGGAATAATTGGGGCCTACGAGCAGTACTTC. This chain connects TRBV18 to TRBJ2-7; 15 nucleotides match TRBD2. Germline assignment: CDR1 KGHSH and CDR2 LQKENI. The V and J ends lost 3 bases and 2 bases, in that order; junction bases with no gene match: 11. The length of the CDR3 is 19 residues.

CDR3: CASSSYSTRSGNTIYF. Here the CDR3 DNA reads TGTGCCAGCAGTTCGTACAGTACCCGCTCTGGAAACACCATATATTTT. The chain carries TRBV27 and TRBJ1-3; D unclear. Germline CDR1 is MNHEY and CDR2 is SMNVEV (reference sequence). This CDR3 has 16 residues. The ends were cut back, 4 bases at V and 0 bases at J, with 13 bases in the middle.

V gene TRBV4-1 combines with J gene TRBJ1-2; maybe TRBD1 (5 bases). Trimming cost V 4 bases and J 4 bases, with 13 bases left between them. The germline V gene has CDR1 MGHRA and CDR2 YSYEKL. This CDR3 is 14 amino acids long. As DNA, the CDR3 is TGCGCCAGCAGCCGGCCTGGACAAGTCTATGGCTACACCTTC. Encoded protein: CASSRPGQVYGYTF.

This clone was counted only a few times. The chain joins TRBV7-9 to TRBJ1-2, with D perhaps matching TRBD1 (6 bases). V was pared by 6 bases and J by 1 base, with 12 bases between. The CDR3 is 14 residues long. Germline-derived CDR1 and CDR2 are SEHNR and FQNEAQ (reference sequence). In DNA form, the CDR3 reads TGTGCCAGCAGTCGGACAGAGCTTAACTATGGCTACACCTTC. Encoded protein: CASSRTELNYGYTF.

This clone appeared a few times. This chain connects TRBV10-2 to TRBJ1-2; no clear D. Per germline, CDR1 WSHSY and CDR2 SAAADI. V was pared by 1 base and J by 8 bases, with 5 bases between. The CDR3 runs 11 residues. DNA for the CDR3: TGCGCCAGCAGTGAGTGGGCGGGCTACACCTTC. Protein: CASSEWAGYTF.

This rearrangement joins TRBV5-1 to TRBJ1-1; D might be TRBD1 (5 bases). The V and J ends lost 2 bases and 5 bases respectively, with 7 bases between them. This CDR3 spans 12 amino acids. Germline V gene sequence: CDR1 SGHRS, CDR2 YFSETQ. The CDR3 loop reads CASSFRDTEAFF. The CDR3 DNA reads as TGCGCCAGCAGCTTCAGGGATACTGAAGCTTTCTTT. The variable domain in full, completed from reference TRBV5-1 and TRBJ1-1, reads KAGVTQTPRYLIKTRGQQVTLSCSPISGHRSVSWYQQTPGQGLQFLFEYFSETQRNKGNFPGRFSGRQFSNSRSEMNVSTLELGDSALYLCASSFRDTEAFFGQGTRLTVV.

This clone was seen more than once but under ten times. The gene calls are TRBV19 and TRBJ1-2; 9 positions agree with TRBD1. Germline trimming cut 6 bases from V and 4 bases from J; bases unmatched to any gene: 9. CDR3 size: 15 residues. CDR1 is LNHDA, CDR2 SQIVND, per germline (reference sequence). Here the CDR3 DNA reads TGTGCCAGTAGGATCGGAGGGACAGGGTTCTATGGCTACACCTTC. Translation gives CASRIGGTGFYGYTF.

V is TRBV6-5 and J is TRBJ1-2; 9 bases are a match to TRBD1. Trimming at V came to 0 bases and at J to 8 bases, leaving 7 bases not matched to a gene. CDR1 is MNHEY, CDR2 SVGAGI, per germline. There are 15 residues in the CDR3. The CDR3 DNA reads TGTGCCAGCAGTTACTCCGGGACAGGGAAGAGCGGCTACACCTTC. Translated, it gives CASSYSGTGKSGYTF.

This clone was picked up a small number of times. The chain joins TRBV19 to TRBJ2-2, with 7 bases matching TRBD2. V shed 5 bases, J shed 2 bases, and the junction held 11 bases outside the gene matches. The germline gives CDR1 LNHDA, CDR2 SQIVND (reference sequence). The CDR3 contains 17 residues. The CDR3 region is CASSYGGSYTNTGELFF. CDR3 bases: TGTGCCAGTAGTTACGGGGGGAGCTATACTAACACCGGGGAGCTGTTTTTT.

The chain links TRBV11-2 to TRBJ2-7, with 9 bases matching TRBD1. The CDR3 has 17 residues. Germline V gene sequence: CDR1 SGHAT, CDR2 FQNNGV. V lost 1 base and J lost 4; bases outside the gene matches: 11. The CDR3 DNA reads TGTGCCAGCAGCTTAGGGCCGGGACAGGGAACATTGTACGAGCAGTACTTC. Translation gives CASSLGPGQGTLYEQYF.

This sequence joins TRBV10-2 and TRBJ1-2, with TRBD1 identical over 9 bases. Germline lookup yields CDR1 WSHSY and CDR2 SAAADI. The J segment lost 0 bases and the V segment lost 2 bases, leaving 7 bases of the junction unmatched. The CDR3 has 17 residues. This chain's CDR3 is CASSETGQGRPNYGYTF. As DNA, the CDR3 is TGCGCCAGCAGTGAGACGGGACAGGGAAGGCCTAACTATGGCTACACCTTC.